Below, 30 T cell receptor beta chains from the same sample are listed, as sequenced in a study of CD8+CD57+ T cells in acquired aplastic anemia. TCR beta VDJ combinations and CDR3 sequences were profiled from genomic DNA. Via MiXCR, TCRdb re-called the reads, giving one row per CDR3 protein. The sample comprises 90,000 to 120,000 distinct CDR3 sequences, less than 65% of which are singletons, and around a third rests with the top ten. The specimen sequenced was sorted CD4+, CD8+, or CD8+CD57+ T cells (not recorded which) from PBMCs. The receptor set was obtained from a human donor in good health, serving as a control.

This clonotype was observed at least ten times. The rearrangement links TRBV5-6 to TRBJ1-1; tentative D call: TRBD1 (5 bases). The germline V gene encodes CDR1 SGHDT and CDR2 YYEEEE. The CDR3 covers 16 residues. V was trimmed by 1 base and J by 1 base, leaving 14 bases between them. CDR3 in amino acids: CASSLFRRGGNTEAFF. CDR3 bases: TGTGCCAGCAGCTTGTTCCGCCGGGGGGGGAACACTGAAGCTTTCTTT.

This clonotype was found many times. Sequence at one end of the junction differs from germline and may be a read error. In DNA form, the CDR3 reads TGTGCCAGCAGTTCAGCTAGACAGTACCCTCCTGAGGCTTTCTTT. This encodes CASSSARQYPPEAFF. The chain recombines TRBV6-5 with TRBJ1-1, with a weak D call TRBD1 (5 bases). CDR1 is MNHEY, CDR2 SVGAGI, per germline. The length of the CDR3 is 15 residues.

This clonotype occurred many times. The CDR3 protein is CASSQGQLSYNEQFF. CDR3 nucleotides: TGCGCCAGCAGCCAAGGACAGCTTTCCTACAATGAGCAGTTCTTC. The rearrangement uses TRBV4-3 and TRBJ2-1; weak D call: TRBD1 (5 bases). From germline, CDR1 is LGHNA and CDR2 YSLEER. CDR3 length equals 15 residues. V gave up 1 base and J gave up 1 base, with 8 bases separating them.

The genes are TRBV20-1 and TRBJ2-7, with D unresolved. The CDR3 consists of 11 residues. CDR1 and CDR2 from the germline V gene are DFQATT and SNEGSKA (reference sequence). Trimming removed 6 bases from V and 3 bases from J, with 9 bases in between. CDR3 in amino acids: CSARSGYEQYF. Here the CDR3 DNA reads TGCAGTGCAAGGAGTGGCTACGAGCAGTACTTC.

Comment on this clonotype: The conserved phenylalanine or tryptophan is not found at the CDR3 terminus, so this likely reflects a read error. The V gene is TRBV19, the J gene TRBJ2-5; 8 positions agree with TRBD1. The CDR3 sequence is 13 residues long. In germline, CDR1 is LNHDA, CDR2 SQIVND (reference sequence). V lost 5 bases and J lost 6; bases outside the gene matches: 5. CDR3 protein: CASSPGGGKTQYY. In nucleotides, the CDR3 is TGTGCCAGTAGTCCAGGGGGCGGAAAGACCCAGTACTAC.

Here the CDR3 reads CASRPGTVPYEQFF. CDR3 coding DNA: TGTGCCAGCAGACCCGGGACAGTTCCCTACGAGCAGTTCTTC. The chain carries TRBV10-3 and TRBJ2-1, with 7 bases identical to TRBD1. This CDR3 is built from 14 residues. Germline values: CDR1 ENHRY, CDR2 SYGVKD. V trimming: 10 bases; J trimming: 10 bases; junction bases outside the gene matches: 16.

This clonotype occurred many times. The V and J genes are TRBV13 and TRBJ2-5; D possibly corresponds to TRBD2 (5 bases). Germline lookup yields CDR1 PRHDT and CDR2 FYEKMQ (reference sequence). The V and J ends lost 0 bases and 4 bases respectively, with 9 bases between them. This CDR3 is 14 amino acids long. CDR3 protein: CASSLGSGGETQYF. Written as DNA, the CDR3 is TGTGCCAGCAGCTTAGGTTCAGGAGGAGAGACCCAGTACTTC.

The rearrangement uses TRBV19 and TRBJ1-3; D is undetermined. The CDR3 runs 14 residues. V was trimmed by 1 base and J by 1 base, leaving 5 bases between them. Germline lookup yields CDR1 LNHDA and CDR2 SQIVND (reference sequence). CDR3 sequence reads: CASSIAGSGNTIYF. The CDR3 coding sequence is TGTGCCAGTAGTATAGCGGGGTCTGGAAACACCATATATTTT.

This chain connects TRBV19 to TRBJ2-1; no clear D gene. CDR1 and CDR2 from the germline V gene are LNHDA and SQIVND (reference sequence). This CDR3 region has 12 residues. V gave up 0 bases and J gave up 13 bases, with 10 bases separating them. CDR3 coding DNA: TGTGCCAGTAGTATAGAAAACAGCAGACAGTTCTTC. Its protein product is CASSIENSRQFF. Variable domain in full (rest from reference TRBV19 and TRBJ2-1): DGGITQSPKYLFRKEGQNVTLSCEQNLNHDAMYWYRQDPGQGLRLIYYSQIVNDFQKGDIAEGYSVSREKKESFPLTVTSAQKNPTAFYLCASSIENSRQFFGPGTRLTVL.

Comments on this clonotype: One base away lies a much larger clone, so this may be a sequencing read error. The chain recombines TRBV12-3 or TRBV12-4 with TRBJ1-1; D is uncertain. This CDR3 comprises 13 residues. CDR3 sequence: CASSFLMNAEAFF. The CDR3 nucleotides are TGTGCCAGCAGTTTCCTCATGAACGCTGAAGCTTTCTTT.

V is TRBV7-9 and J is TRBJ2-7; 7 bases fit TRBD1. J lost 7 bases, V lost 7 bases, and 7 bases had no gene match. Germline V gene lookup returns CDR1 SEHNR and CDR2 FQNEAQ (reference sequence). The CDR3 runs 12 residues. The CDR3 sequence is CASKGAGGEQYF. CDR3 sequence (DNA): TGTGCCAGCAAGGGGGCAGGCGGTGAGCAGTACTTC.

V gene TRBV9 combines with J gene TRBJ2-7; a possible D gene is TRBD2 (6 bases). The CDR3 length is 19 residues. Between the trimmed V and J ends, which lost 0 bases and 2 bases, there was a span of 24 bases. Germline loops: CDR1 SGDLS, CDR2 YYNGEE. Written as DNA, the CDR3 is TGTGCCAGCAGCGTAGTCTCGTCGGTTTGCCGGAGGGATCCCTACGAGCAGTACTTC. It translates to CASSVVSSVCRRDPYEQYF.

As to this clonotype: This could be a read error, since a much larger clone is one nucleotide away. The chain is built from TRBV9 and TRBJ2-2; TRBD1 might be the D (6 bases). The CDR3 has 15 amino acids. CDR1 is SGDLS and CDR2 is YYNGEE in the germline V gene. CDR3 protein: CASSIGTTNTGELLF. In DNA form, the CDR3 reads TGTGCCAGCAGCATCGGGACAACGAACACCGGGGAGCTGCTTTTT.

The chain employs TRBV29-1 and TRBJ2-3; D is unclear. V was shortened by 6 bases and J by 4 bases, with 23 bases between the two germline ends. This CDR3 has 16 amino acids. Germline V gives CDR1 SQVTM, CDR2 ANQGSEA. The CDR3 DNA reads TGCAGCGTCCAAAGACATGGTTTGGTCGGGTCAGATACGCAGTATTTT. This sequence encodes CSVQRHGLVGSDTQYF.

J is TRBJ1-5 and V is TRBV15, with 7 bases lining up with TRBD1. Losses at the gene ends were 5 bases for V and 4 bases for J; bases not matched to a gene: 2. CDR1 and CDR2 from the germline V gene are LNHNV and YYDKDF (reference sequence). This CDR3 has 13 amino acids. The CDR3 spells CATSGQANQPQHF. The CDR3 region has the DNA TGTGCCACCAGCGGACAGGCTAATCAGCCCCAGCATTTT.

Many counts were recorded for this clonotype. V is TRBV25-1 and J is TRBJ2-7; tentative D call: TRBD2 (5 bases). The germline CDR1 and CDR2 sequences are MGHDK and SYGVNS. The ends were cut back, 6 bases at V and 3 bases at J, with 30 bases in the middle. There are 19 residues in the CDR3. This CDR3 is CASRSGKRILRPVFYEQYF. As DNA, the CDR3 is TGTGCCAGCAGGTCCGGGAAGAGGATCCTCAGGCCGGTATTCTACGAGCAGTACTTC.

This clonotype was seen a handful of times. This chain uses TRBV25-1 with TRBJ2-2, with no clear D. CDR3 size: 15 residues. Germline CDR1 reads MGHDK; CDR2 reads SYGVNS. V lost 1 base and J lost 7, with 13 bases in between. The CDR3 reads CASSEFAPSSGELFF. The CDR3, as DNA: TGTGCCAGCAGTGAATTTGCCCCCAGCAGCGGGGAGCTGTTTTTT.

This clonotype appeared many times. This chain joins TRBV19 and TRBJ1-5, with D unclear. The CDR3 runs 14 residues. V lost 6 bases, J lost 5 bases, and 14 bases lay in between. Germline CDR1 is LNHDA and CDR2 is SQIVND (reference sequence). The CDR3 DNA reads TGTGCCAGTAGGCCCCCGGGAACTTATCAGCCCCAGCATTTT. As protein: CASRPPGTYQPQHF.

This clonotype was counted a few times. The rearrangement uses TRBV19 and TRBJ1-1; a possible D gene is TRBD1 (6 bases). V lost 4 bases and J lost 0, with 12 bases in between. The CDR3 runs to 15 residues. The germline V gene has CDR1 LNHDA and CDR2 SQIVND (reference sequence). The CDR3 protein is CASSSGGAMNTEAFF. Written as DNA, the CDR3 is TGTGCCAGTAGTAGCGGGGGGGCCATGAACACTGAAGCTTTCTTT.

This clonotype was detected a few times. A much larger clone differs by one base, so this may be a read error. The CDR3 DNA is TGTGCCAGCAGCTTAGGACAGGGTACCTCCTACGAGCAGTACTTC. Translated, it gives CASSLGQGTSYEQYF. The J gene is TRBJ2-7, the V gene TRBV13, with D maybe TRBD1 (6 bases). The length of the CDR3 is 15 residues. V shed 0 bases and J shed 0 bases, with 9 bases lying between them. Germline loops: CDR1 PRHDT, CDR2 FYEKMQ (reference sequence).

Here the CDR3 DNA reads TGTGCCAGCAGCGCCGGGACTAGCGGAATAGATACGCAGTATTTT. It is translated as CASSAGTSGIDTQYF. V gene TRBV9 combines with J gene TRBJ2-3; 11 bases fit TRBD2. From germline, CDR1 is SGDLS and CDR2 YYNGEE. The CDR3 is 15 residues long. With 3 bases clipped from V and 5 bases from J, the junction kept 5 bases outside the gene matches.

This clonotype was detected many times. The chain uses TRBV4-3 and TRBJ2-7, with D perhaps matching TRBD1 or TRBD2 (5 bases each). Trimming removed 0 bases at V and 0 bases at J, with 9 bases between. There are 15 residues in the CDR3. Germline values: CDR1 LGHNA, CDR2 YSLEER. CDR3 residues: CASSQDWDGSYEQYF. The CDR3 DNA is TGCGCCAGCAGCCAAGATTGGGACGGCTCCTACGAGCAGTACTTC.

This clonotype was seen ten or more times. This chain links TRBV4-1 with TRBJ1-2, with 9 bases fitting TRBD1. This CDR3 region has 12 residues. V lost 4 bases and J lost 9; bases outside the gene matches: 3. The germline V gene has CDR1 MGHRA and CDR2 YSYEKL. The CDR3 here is CASSPGTGRYTF. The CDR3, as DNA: TGCGCCAGCAGCCCCGGGACAGGGCGCTACACCTTC.

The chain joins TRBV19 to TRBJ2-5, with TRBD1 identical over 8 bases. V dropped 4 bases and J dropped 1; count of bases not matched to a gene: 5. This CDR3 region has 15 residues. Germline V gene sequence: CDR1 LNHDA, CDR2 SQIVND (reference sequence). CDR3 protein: CASSNRDRSQETQYF. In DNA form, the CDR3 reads TGTGCCAGTAGTAACCGGGACAGGAGCCAAGAGACCCAGTACTTC.

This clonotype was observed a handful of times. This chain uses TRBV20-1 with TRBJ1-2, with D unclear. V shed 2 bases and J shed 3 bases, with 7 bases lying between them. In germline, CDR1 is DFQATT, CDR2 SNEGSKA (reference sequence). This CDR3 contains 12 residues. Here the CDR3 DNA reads TGCAGTGCTAGACCTGTCTACTATGGCTACACCTTC. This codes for CSARPVYYGYTF.

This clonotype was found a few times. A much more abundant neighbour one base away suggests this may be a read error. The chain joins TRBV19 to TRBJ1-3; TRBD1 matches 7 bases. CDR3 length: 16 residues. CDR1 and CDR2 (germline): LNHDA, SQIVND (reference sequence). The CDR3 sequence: CASSPLRTGPGNAIYF. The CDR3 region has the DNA TGTGCCAGTAGTCCCCTCCGGACAGGCCCTGGAAACGCCATATATTTT.

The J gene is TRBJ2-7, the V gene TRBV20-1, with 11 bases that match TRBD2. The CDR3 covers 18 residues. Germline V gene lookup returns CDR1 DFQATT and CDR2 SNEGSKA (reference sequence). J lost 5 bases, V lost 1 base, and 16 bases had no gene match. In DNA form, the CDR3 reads TGCAGTGCTAGAGGTTTCGGCCTAGCGGGGGGTTGGGGCAACGAGCAGTACTTC. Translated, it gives CSARGFGLAGGWGNEQYF.

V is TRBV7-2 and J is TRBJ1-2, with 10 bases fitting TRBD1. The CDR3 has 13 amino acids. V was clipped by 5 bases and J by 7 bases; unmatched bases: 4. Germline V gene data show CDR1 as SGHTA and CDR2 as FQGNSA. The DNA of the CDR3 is TGTGCCAGCAGCCTGACAGGGGGCCGTGGCTACACCTTC. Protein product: CASSLTGGRGYTF.

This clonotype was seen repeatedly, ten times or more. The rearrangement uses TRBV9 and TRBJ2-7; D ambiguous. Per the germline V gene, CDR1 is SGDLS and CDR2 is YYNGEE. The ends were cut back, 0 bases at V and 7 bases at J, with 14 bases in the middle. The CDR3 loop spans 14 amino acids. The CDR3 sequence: CASSVAFRSGEQYF. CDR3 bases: TGTGCCAGCAGCGTAGCTTTTAGAAGTGGGGAGCAGTACTTC.

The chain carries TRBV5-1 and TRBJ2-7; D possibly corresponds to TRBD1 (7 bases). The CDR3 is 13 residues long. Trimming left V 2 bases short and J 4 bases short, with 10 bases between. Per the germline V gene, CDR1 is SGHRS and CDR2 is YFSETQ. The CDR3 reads CASSLQGRYEQYF. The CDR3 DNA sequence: TGCGCCAGCAGCTTACAGGGGAGGTACGAGCAGTACTTC.